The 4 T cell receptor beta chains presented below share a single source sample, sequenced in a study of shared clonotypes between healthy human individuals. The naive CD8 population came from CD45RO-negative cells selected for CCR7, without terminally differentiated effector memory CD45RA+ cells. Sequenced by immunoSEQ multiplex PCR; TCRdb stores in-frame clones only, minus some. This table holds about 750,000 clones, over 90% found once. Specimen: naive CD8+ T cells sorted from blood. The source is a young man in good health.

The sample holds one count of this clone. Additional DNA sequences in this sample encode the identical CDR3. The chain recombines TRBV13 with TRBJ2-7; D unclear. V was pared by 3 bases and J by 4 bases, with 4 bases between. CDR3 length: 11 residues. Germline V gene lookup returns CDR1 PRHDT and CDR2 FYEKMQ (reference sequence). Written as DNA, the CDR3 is TGTGCCAGCAGCTTCGGGTACGAGCAGTACTTC. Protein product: CASSFGYEQYF.

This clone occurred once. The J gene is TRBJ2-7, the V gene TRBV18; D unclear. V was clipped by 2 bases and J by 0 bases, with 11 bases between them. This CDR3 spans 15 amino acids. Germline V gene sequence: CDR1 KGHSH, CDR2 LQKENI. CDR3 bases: TGTGCCAGCTCACCAAGGGCGGAAAACTCCTACGAGCAGTACTTC. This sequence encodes CASSPRAENSYEQYF.

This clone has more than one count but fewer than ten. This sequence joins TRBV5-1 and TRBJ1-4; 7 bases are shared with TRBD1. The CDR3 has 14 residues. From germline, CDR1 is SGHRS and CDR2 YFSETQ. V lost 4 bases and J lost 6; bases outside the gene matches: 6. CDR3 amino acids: CASSPQGVDEKLFF. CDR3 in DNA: TGCGCCAGCAGCCCTCAGGGGGTTGATGAAAAACTGTTTTTT.

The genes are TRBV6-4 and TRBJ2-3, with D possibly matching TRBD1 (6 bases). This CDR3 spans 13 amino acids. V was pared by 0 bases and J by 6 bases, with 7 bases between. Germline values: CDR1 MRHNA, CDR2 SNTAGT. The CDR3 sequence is CASSDSGADTQYF. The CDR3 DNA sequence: TGTGCCAGCAGTGACTCGGGGGCGGATACGCAGTATTTT.